This T cell receptor (beta chain) was captured in a study of blood T cells in healthy people across ages (dated by TCRdb to 2013 to 2016). For the wider study: In model experiments, template switching captured roughly one uniquely barcoded TCR beta cDNA molecule for every two T cells. Donors were grouped into four age groups: young (average approximately 15 years), middle-aged (39), aged (approximately 58) and long-lived (just over 80). Donors of different ages were randomly distributed across sequencing lanes to avoid experimental bias. Two additional independent replicas of 1 million unique cDNA reads from the same blood draw were analyzed for two donors (one aged 18 to 30 and one aged 80 or older). The study measured age-related changes in TCR beta repertoire diversity using deep sequencing normalized with unique cDNA molecular identifiers. Study-wide findings and limitations: Compared with the aged group, more naive CD4+ T cells, fewer expanded clones and increased TCR diversity were shown by the long-lived group, suggesting age selection. Estimates of total diversity from one million sequenced T cells were regarded as lower bounds and underestimates. Observed TCR beta diversity correlated strongly with the percentage of naive T cells measured by flow cytometry. Observed TCR beta diversity per million T cells fell roughly linearly with age, and a significant reduction was already apparent by age about 43. Conclusive comparison of naive and antigen-experienced compartments was prevented by the profiling of bulk unsorted PBMCs. Because donor CMV infection status was unknown, age-related changes in expanded clonotypes were potentially confounded.

The library was generated by 5' RACE. Sequenced using an Illumina HiSeq 2500. A second PCR of about 7 to 12 cycles was performed with a sample-barcoded 5' primer and a J-beta primer mix. A template-switch 5' adaptor carrying 12 random nucleotides introduced a unique molecular identifier onto each TCR beta cDNA molecule. Each sample yielded at least 2.5 million CDR3-containing paired-end reads. First-strand cDNA was synthesized from all RNA with the Mint cDNA synthesis kit, primed by a TRBC-specific oligonucleotide. All cDNA was treated with uracil-DNA glycosylase and then went through a first 18-cycle PCR with the universal primers M1SS and BC2_uni_R. Per the authors' processing: Each sample was normalized by randomly selecting 1 million high-quality reads, each carrying a distinct molecular identifier. Instead of being binned into consensus sequences, reads that shared molecular identifiers were thrown out. MiTCR, with a Q25 quality threshold and the strictest error-elimination algorithm, was used for CDR3 identification, clonotype clustering and error correction. A nonparametric unseen species model using Euler transformation provided a lower-bound estimate of total TCR beta diversity. The raw public reads went through TCRdb reprocessing: fastp at Q25, MiXCR clone calling, in-frame beta chains kept. A single entry per CDR3 protein holds the most common genes and DNA from its merged rows. None of the V and J calls come from the authors' own analysis; TCRdb made them. The sample yields over 950,000 distinct CDR3 sequences; 51% were counted once. About a fifth of the sample lies in the top ten.

Turning to this clonotype: Which antigen it targets is not known. Per-base qualities were not stored, and no clone one base away is much larger.

Donors were roughly 40 systemically healthy Caucasian individuals from Russia aged roughly 6 to 100 years. Each donor gave ten milliliters of peripheral blood, drawn into EDTA-treated Vacutainer tubes. Ficoll-Paque density-gradient centrifugation was used to isolate PBMCs, with at least 7 million per sample. Trizol reagent was used to extract total RNA from PBMCs, with at least 5.5 micrograms per sample. For every donor, flow cytometry on a PBMC aliquot measured the percentage of naive CD45RAhigh/CD27high T cells. The junction carries 11 bases between V and J, which are trimmed by 10 bases and 1 base respectively. The germline V gene specifies MDHEN as CDR1 and SYDVKM as CDR2. The CDR3, from cysteine to phenylalanine, totals 13 residues. Only the CDR3 DNA is retained, 39 bases long and in frame from the first base.

The sequenced sample consisted of blood. The source is a woman aged 55 to 70 in good health. The rearranged chain carries TRBV28 and TRBJ2-1; the best D guess is TRBD1, with 5 bases matching. The nucleotide sequence is given as TGTGCCACCACGACAGTTTCCTACAATGAGCAGTTCTTC. This translates into CATTTVSYNEQFF.